This T cell receptor beta chain is drawn from a study of molecular identifiers for immune sequencing clone quantification. Turning to the study itself: Replicate experiments took RNA from around 18,000 or 91,000 naive CD8 cells, divided it five ways and sequenced four.

Via MiXCR, TCRdb re-called the PCR reads, giving one row per CDR3 protein. The sample has around 470,000 distinct CDR3 sequences; about a fifth are singletons. Per the germline V gene, CDR1 is DFQATT and CDR2 is SNEGSKA (reference sequence). The CDR3 extends over 12 amino acids. V lost 1 base and J lost 15, with 16 bases in between. The rearrangement uses TRBV20-1 and TRBJ2-1; TRBD1 might be the D (5 bases). Sequencing used naive CD8+ T cells from blood, with Jurkat cell RNA spiked in. Subset denoted: FACS-sorted CD8+CD4-CCR7+CD45RA+ naive T cells. The receptor was derived from a human donor in good health. Some libraries in this study had Jurkat cell RNA spiked in. The CDR3 DNA is TGCAGTGCTAGAGCTGGGGCCCCTTTGGGGTTCTTC. Its translation is CSARAGAPLGFF.